These 27 T cell receptor beta chains share one sample of origin, sequenced in a study of blood T cell repertoires in COVID-19. TCRdb keeps only in-frame clones here, not all; method: immunoSEQ multiplex PCR. The top ten clones hold around 3.9% of a sample with some 300,000 clones, 90% to 95% of them seen once. The sample was PBMCs or T cells enriched from blood (not recorded which). The source of these receptors is a woman aged 25 to 45 who had been exposed to COVID-19.

V gene TRBV7-2 combines with J gene TRBJ1-2, with D unclear. V lost 7 bases to trimming and J lost 2 bases, with 14 bases between them. Germline CDR1 is SGHTA and CDR2 is FQGNSA. This CDR3 is 14 amino acids long. The CDR3 protein is CASTSSRINYGYTF. The CDR3 DNA sequence: TGTGCCAGCACCTCAAGCAGGATCAACTATGGCTACACCTTC.

This clone has just a few counts. The chain employs TRBV2 and TRBJ2-7; 8 bases map to TRBD2. The CDR3 totals 17 residues. Losses at the gene ends were 6 bases for V and 0 bases for J; bases not matched to a gene: 13. Germline CDR1 is SNHLY and CDR2 is FYNNEI. CDR3 nucleotide sequence: TGTGCCAGCAGCATCACCCAGAGGCGGGGGGACTCCTACGAGCAGTACTTC. Its translation is CASSITQRRGDSYEQYF.

This chain links TRBV7-2 with TRBJ1-1; D might be TRBD1 (6 bases). CDR3 length: 14 amino acids. Germline assignment: CDR1 SGHTA and CDR2 FQGNSA. V was pared by 5 bases and J by 10 bases, with 20 bases between. The CDR3 coding sequence is TGTGCCAGCAGCGGGAGGCGGGGGGGCTCTTCAGCTTTCTTT. As protein: CASSGRRGGSSAFF.

V gene TRBV6-5 combines with J gene TRBJ1-2; unclear D gene. In germline, CDR1 is MNHEY, CDR2 SVGAGI. V was trimmed by 2 bases and J by 4 bases, leaving 11 bases between them. This CDR3 region has 14 residues. The CDR3 sequence: CASSYLPEGYGYTF. CDR3 sequence (DNA): TGTGCCAGCAGTTACCTCCCCGAGGGCTATGGCTACACCTTC.

This clone has only a few counts. J is TRBJ2-2 and V is TRBV5-5, with 8 positions matching TRBD1. Trimming took 3 bases from V and 1 from J; bases not matched to a gene: 2. The CDR3 totals 15 residues. Germline V gene lookup returns CDR1 SGHKS and CDR2 YYEKEE (reference sequence). CDR3 DNA sequence: TGTGCCAGCAGCTGGGGACAGGAGAACACCGGGGAGCTGTTTTTT. The encoded protein is CASSWGQENTGELFF.

This chain links TRBV19 with TRBJ1-3; 10 nucleotides align to TRBD1. There are 16 residues in the CDR3. V lost 3 bases to trimming and J lost 3 bases; unmatched junction nucleotides: 5. Germline values: CDR1 LNHDA, CDR2 SQIVND (reference sequence). Here the CDR3 DNA reads TGTGCCAGTAGTATCCTGGACAGGGGGAATGGAAACACCATATATTTT. Translating gives CASSILDRGNGNTIYF.

This sequence joins TRBV12-2 and TRBJ2-3; the tabulated D call, TRBD2, remains unverified against the DNA. TRBV12-2 is deemed a pseudogene. The CDR3 has 19 residues. CDR3 coding DNA: TGTGCAAGTCGCTTGATTAGCTTCCGGACTAGCGTATTCACAGATACGCAGTATTTT. It translates to CASRLISFRTSVFTDTQYF.

This chain connects TRBV4-3 to TRBJ1-3; tentatively, D is TRBD1 (5 bases). Germline CDR1 and CDR2: LGHNA and YSLEER. The ends were cut back, 2 bases at V and 0 bases at J, with 11 bases in the middle. This CDR3 region has 16 residues. CDR3 coding DNA: TGCGCCAGCAGCCAAAAACAGGCTTTCTCTGGAAACACCATATATTTT. Translation: CASSQKQAFSGNTIYF.

The count of this clone is one. V gene TRBV5-1 combines with J gene TRBJ2-5; 9 bases match TRBD1. Trimming at V came to 0 bases and at J to 4 bases, leaving 13 bases not matched to a gene. Germline V gene data show CDR1 as SGHRS and CDR2 as YFSETQ. The CDR3 length is 18 residues. The CDR3 region has the DNA TGCGCCAGCAGCTTGGTGGCGGGGGCGACAGGGGGTGGAGAGACCCAGTACTTC. Protein sequence: CASSLVAGATGGGETQYF.

This chain uses TRBV4-1 with TRBJ2-3; TRBD2 matches 8 bases. The CDR3 is made up of 18 amino acids. The V gene end was trimmed by 3 bases and the J gene end by 10 bases; junction bases not matched to a gene: 21. Germline CDR1 reads MGHRA; CDR2 reads YSYEKL. The CDR3 DNA reads TGCGCCAGCAGCCACCCTTATGGCGGGGGACTAGTGGGGGCATCGCAGTATTTT. Amino acid sequence: CASSHPYGGGLVGASQYF.

This clone was found once. The chain joins TRBV11-2 to TRBJ2-5, with TRBD2 matching over 14 bases. V lost 5 bases, J lost 5 bases, and 10 bases stayed unmatched. The CDR3 is made up of 17 amino acids. Germline CDR1 reads SGHAT; CDR2 reads FQNNGV. The CDR3 DNA reads as TGTGCCAGCAGCCCCGGGACTAGCGGGGGTGACGGGGAGACCCAGTACTTC. Its protein product is CASSPGTSGGDGETQYF.

This clone was seen a single time. The V call is TRBV7-9, the J call TRBJ1-2, with TRBD1 matching over 9 bases. Germline loops: CDR1 SEHNR, CDR2 FQNEAQ (reference sequence). The trim removed 5 bases at V and 2 bases at J, leaving 12 bases unmatched. The CDR3 contains 17 residues. CDR3 protein: CASSPNRGLVTNYGYTF. CDR3 coding DNA: TGTGCCAGCAGCCCCAACAGGGGGCTTGTGACAAACTATGGCTACACCTTC.

CDR3 nucleotides: TGTGCCAGCAGTGACCCGACTCCGGATTCACCCCTCCACTTT. Protein product: CASSDPTPDSPLHF. The chain links TRBV25-1 to TRBJ1-6, with D unresolved. CDR1 is MGHDK, CDR2 SYGVNS, per germline. The germline V and J ends were trimmed by 3 bases and 8 bases, with 11 bases remaining between them. This CDR3 spans 14 amino acids.

The chain couples TRBV6-5 to TRBJ2-7; D is uncertain. Germline loops: CDR1 MNHEY, CDR2 SVGAGI. The CDR3 length is 15 residues. V lost 6 bases and J 4 bases, leaving 19 bases between the germline ends. This CDR3 reads CASSLEHSSSYEQYF. The CDR3 DNA reads as TGTGCCAGCAGCCTGGAGCACTCAAGCTCGTACGAGCAGTACTTC.

V usage is TRBV6-5 and J usage is TRBJ1-4; a weak D match, TRBD1 (5 bases). This CDR3 has 15 amino acids. Per germline, CDR1 MNHEY and CDR2 SVGAGI. The V end lost 7 bases, the J end lost 9 bases, and 21 bases lay between the germline ends. CDR3 nucleotides: TGTGCCAGCACCGCAGGGATGGACGGAAATAAAAAACTGTTTTTT. Protein product: CASTAGMDGNKKLFF.

The V and J genes are TRBV19 and TRBJ1-6, with D possibly TRBD1 on 5 matching bases. CDR1 LNHDA and CDR2 SQIVND come from the germline V gene (reference sequence). V shed 5 bases and J shed 6 bases, with 8 bases lying between them. The CDR3 runs to 13 residues. Written as DNA, the CDR3 is TGTGCCAGTAGTCCAGGGATTAATTCACCCCTCCACTTT. Translation gives CASSPGINSPLHF.

The rearrangement uses TRBV4-3 and TRBJ1-2, with D possibly matching TRBD1 (5 bases). Germline V gene lookup returns CDR1 LGHNA and CDR2 YSLEER. V was clipped by 5 bases and J by 2 bases, with 12 bases between them. This CDR3 is built from 14 residues. The CDR3 region is CASSAGTLNYGYTF. CDR3 in DNA: TGCGCCAGCAGCGCGGGGACCTTAAACTATGGCTACACCTTC.

The CDR3 is CASSYSTRGETEAFF. CDR3 DNA sequence: TGTGCCAGCAGTTACTCGACCAGGGGTGAGACTGAAGCTTTCTTT. The chain links TRBV6-2 or TRBV6-3 to TRBJ1-1, with D tentatively TRBD1 (6 bases). The CDR3 has 15 amino acids. The germline V and J ends were trimmed by 0 bases and 5 bases, with 13 bases remaining between them. Germline V gives CDR1 MNHEY, CDR2 SVGEGT.

The chain recombines TRBV5-4 with TRBJ2-7; D ambiguous. This CDR3 comprises 13 residues. Germline V gene data show CDR1 as SGHNT and CDR2 as YYREEE (reference sequence). V was cut by 0 bases and J by 1 base, with 5 bases left in between. The CDR3 reads CASSLAGSYEQYF. The CDR3 coding sequence is TGTGCCAGCAGCTTGGCCGGGTCCTACGAGCAGTACTTC.

The chain links TRBV6-5 to TRBJ1-2, with D uncertain. The CDR3 has 11 amino acids. V was trimmed by 6 bases and J by 8 bases, leaving 10 bases between them. The germline CDR1 and CDR2 sequences are MNHEY and SVGAGI. The CDR3 spells CASREGGGYTF. In DNA, the CDR3 is TGTGCCAGCAGGGAGGGTGGAGGCTACACCTTC.

This chain joins TRBV5-5 and TRBJ2-2, with 7 bases aligning to TRBD2. Germline V gene data show CDR1 as SGHKS and CDR2 as YYEKEE (reference sequence). The trim removed 3 bases at V and 0 bases at J, leaving 11 bases unmatched. The CDR3 runs to 18 residues. The CDR3 protein is CASSSRRDYFSNTGELFF. CDR3 coding DNA: TGTGCCAGCAGCTCTCGCAGGGACTATTTTTCGAACACCGGGGAGCTGTTTTTT.

The rearrangement links TRBV3-1 (or the pseudogene TRBV3-2) to TRBJ1-1; the match to TRBD1 covers 9 bases. V lost 4 bases to trimming and J lost 3 bases; unmatched junction nucleotides: 12. The CDR3 has 17 amino acids. Germline CDR1 LGHDT, CDR2 YNNKEL (reference sequence). The CDR3 region is CASSLGTGRTEDTEAFF. The CDR3 bases are TGTGCCAGCAGCCTCGGGACAGGGAGAACGGAAGACACTGAAGCTTTCTTT.

The genes are TRBV7-9 and TRBJ2-1; TRBD1 is a possible D gene (6 bases). V was trimmed by 5 bases and J by 2 bases, leaving 13 bases between them. The length of the CDR3 is 15 residues. Germline V gene data show CDR1 as SEHNR and CDR2 as FQNEAQ (reference sequence). The CDR3 spells CASSPTGRTYNEQFF. The CDR3 DNA reads TGTGCCAGCAGCCCAACAGGGAGAACCTACAATGAGCAGTTCTTC.

The chain recombines TRBV2 with TRBJ2-7; weak D call: TRBD1 (5 bases). V shed 10 bases and J shed 2 bases, with 12 bases lying between them. Per germline, CDR1 SNHLY and CDR2 FYNNEI. The CDR3 extends over 12 amino acids. The DNA of the CDR3 is TGTGCCATTTTACAGGTAACCTACGAGCAGTACTTC. Encoded protein: CAILQVTYEQYF.

The CDR3 DNA follows: TGTGCCAGCAGCTACAGGGGTTGGACTGAAGCTTTCTTT. This translates into CASSYRGWTEAFF. The chain links TRBV5-4 to TRBJ1-1, with 7 bases identical to TRBD1. From germline, CDR1 is SGHNT and CDR2 YYREEE (reference sequence). This CDR3 comprises 13 residues. Germline trimming cut 3 bases from V and 5 bases from J; bases unmatched to any gene: 4. Filled out from reference TRBV5-4 and TRBJ1-1, the complete variable domain reads ETGVTQSPTHLIKTRGQQVTLRCSSQSGHNTVSWYQQALGQGPQFIFQYYREEENGRGNFPPRFSGLQFPNYSSELNVNALELDDSALYLCASSYRGWTEAFFGQGTRLTVV.

The table lists this clone with a count of one. V gene TRBV19 combines with J gene TRBJ1-1; 8 nucleotides match TRBD1. The length of the CDR3 is 14 residues. Germline lookup yields CDR1 LNHDA and CDR2 SQIVND (reference sequence). V shed 5 bases, J shed 7 bases, and the junction held 9 bases outside the gene matches. The CDR3 DNA is TGTGCCAGTAGTTTTAACCAGGGGGCGGGTGAAGCTTTCTTT. Its translation is CASSFNQGAGEAFF.

CDR3 sequence reads: CASSPIAGEQFF. The CDR3, as DNA: TGTGCCAGCAGCCCCATAGCGGGGGAGCAGTTCTTC. The V and J genes are TRBV7-2 and TRBJ2-1; 8 nucleotides align to TRBD2. The CDR3 contains 12 residues. Germline V CDR1 and CDR2: SGHTA, FQGNSA. V shed 5 bases, J shed 10 bases, and the junction held 4 bases outside the gene matches.